This T cell receptor (beta chain) comes out of a study of T-cell memory formation after mild COVID-19. The study, taken as a whole, reports: Among contracting clones, CD4+ were mainly CM/EM and CD8+ enriched in EMRA. Unconfirmed was the SARS-CoV-2 specificity of second-wave clones that peaked on day 37.

This CDR3 spans 15 amino acids. Trimming took 8 bases from V and 4 from J; bases not matched to a gene: 9. Germline values: CDR1 SGHAT, CDR2 FQNNGV. TCRdb called the 5' RACE reads again in MiXCR, with one record for every CDR3 protein. This sample has about 270,000 distinct CDR3 sequences; over 15% occur once, and the top ten carry roughly a fifth. This clonotype was found a few times. Its antigen is still unknown. This chain links TRBV11-2 with TRBJ2-1; TRBD1 agrees at 9 bases. The sequencing input was PBMCs or a T cell subset sorted from them (not recorded which). The origin of this receptor is a young man who had mild COVID-19 (a few samples of this study predate the infection). Cell type and time point are not known. CDR3: CASREQGANYNEQFF. The CDR3 region has the DNA TGTGCCAGCCGGGAACAGGGGGCGAATTACAATGAGCAGTTCTTC.